The present entry profiles one T cell receptor (beta chain) with its context. Original analysis: Counts of nucleated cells, estimated from reference gene primer amplification, were obtained. Clones were read by immunoSEQ multiplex PCR, and TCRdb kept only the in-frame ones, dropping some. V and J calls and clone size are given by that table; D and trimming were obtained from the DNA. The sample lists approximately 200,000 clones, 70% to 80% occurring once. This sample was included in a study of blood T cell repertoires in COVID-19. Background on the study: Samples representing acute and convalescent COVID-19 were sourced from the United States, Italy and Spain. Nucleic acid was either cDNA or gDNA, and it came from T cells, B-cell-depleted T cells, or PBMCs.

The CDR3 runs 12 residues. V dropped 0 bases and J dropped 8 bases, with 7 bases sitting between them. Germline V CDR1 and CDR2: LGHNA, YNFKEQ. The receptor was isolated from a woman aged 40 to 50 with COVID-19, enrolled during active disease. The chain recombines TRBV4-2 with TRBJ1-2; D is unclear. Sequenced material: peripheral blood. The CDR3 sequence: CASSQDRRGYTF. For the CDR3, the DNA is TGTGCCAGCAGCCAAGACAGGCGCGGCTACACCTTC.